The clone carrying this T cell receptor beta chain was observed at least ten times. Its cognate antigen is unknown. The sample comes from a study of CD8+CD57+ T cells in acquired aplastic anemia. Across the study: The study obtained an average of roughly 3 ug of DNA from sorted CD4+ and CD8+ cells. General study findings and limits: A significant difference in CD8+ Simpson's diversity between patients and controls was not found.

This CDR3 has 14 amino acids. V was pared by 5 bases and J by 6 bases, with 9 bases of the junction left unmatched. Germline loops: CDR1 SGHRS, CDR2 YFSETQ. Previously, flow cytometry had revealed CD8+CD57+ cell expansion in the patients chosen for sequencing. The template for TCR beta VDJ and CDR3 sequence profiling was genomic DNA. TCRdb ran MiXCR on the reads and lists one entry per CDR3 protein. This sample has 120,000 or so distinct CDR3 sequences; less than 50% occur once, and the top ten carry about 2.4%. This rearrangement joins TRBV5-1 to TRBJ2-3; TRBD1 matches at 7 bases. The TCR comes from a human donor with aplastic anemia. The sample consisted of sorted CD4+, CD8+, or CD8+CD57+ T cells (not recorded which) from PBMCs. The CDR3 coding sequence is TGCGCCAGCAGTTGGGGGACAGACCAGGATACGCAGTATTTT. Translated, it gives CASSWGTDQDTQYF.